This T cell receptor (beta chain) emerged from a study of cytomegalovirus exposure and HLA in healthy donors. V shed 2 bases and J shed 8 bases, with 23 bases lying between them. The CDR3 consists of 18 residues. The germline V gene encodes CDR1 SGHRS and CDR2 YFSETQ. This clone was detected only once. The conserved closing phenylalanine or tryptophan is absent in this CDR3, likely reflecting a read error. PCR primers comprised 60 Vbeta and 13 Jbeta primers. The repertoire was sequenced with immunoSEQ multiplex PCR; TCRdb's copy has only in-frame clones and lacks some. The sample has under 150,000 clones, more than 75% seen once.

The chain couples TRBV5-1 to TRBJ1-6; D is possibly TRBD1 (6 bases). Material: PBMCs. The origin of this receptor is a man between 45 and 60 years old in good health and CMV-seronegative. The CDR3 DNA reads TGCGCCAGCAGCTTCTCGGCAGGGGAAAGTCGTCGGGATTCACCCCTCCACCTT. Amino acids: CASSFSAGESRRDSPLHL.